What follows describes a single T cell receptor (beta chain). This sample stems from a study of T cells after yellow fever vaccination. The trim removed 3 bases at V and 5 bases at J, leaving 12 bases unmatched. Germline values: CDR1 LGHDT, CDR2 YNNKEL (reference sequence). CDR3 size: 16 residues. TCRdb analysed the 5' RACE reads with MiXCR anew, one entry per CDR3 protein. The sample contains 550,000 or so distinct CDR3 sequences, about 19% of which appear only once. The chain recombines TRBV3-1 with TRBJ1-1; 7 nucleotides line up with TRBD1. This material consisted of PBMCs, taken 15 days after the yellow fever booster vaccination. This clonotype was obtained from a man aged 25 to 45 who received the YFV17D yellow fever vaccine. The CDR3 sequence is CASSHPGRGLGTEAFF. The CDR3, as DNA: TGTGCCAGCAGCCACCCCGGGAGGGGGCTCGGGACTGAAGCTTTCTTT.